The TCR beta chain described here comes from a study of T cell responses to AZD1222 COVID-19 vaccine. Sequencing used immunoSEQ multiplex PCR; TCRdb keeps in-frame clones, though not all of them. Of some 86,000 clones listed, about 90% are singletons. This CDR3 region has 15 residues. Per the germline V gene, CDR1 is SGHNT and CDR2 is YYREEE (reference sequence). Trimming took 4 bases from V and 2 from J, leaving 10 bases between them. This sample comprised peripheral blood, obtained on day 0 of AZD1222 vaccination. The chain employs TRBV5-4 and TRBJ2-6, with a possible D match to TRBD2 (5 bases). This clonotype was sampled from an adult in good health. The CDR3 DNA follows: TGTGCCAGCAGCCCGAGGGTGGCTGGGGCCAACGTCCTGACTTTC. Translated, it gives CASSPRVAGANVLTF.